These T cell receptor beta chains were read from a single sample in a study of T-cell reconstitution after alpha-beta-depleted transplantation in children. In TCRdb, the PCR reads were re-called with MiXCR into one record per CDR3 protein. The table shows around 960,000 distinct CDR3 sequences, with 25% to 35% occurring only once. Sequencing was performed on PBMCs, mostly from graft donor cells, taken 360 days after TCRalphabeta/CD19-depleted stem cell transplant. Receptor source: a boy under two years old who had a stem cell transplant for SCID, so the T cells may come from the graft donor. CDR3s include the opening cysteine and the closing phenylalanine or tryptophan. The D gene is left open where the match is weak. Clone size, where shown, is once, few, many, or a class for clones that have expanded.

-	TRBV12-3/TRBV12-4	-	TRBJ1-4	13	CASSPRQAEKLFF	TGTGCCAGCAGTCCCCGACAGGCTGAAAAACTGTTTTTT
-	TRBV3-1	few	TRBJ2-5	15	CASSLGHPVRETQYF	TGTGCCAGCAGCCTAGGCCACCCAGTACGAGAGACCCAGTACTTC
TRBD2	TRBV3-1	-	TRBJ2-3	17	CASSQPSGLAITDTQYF	TGTGCCAGCAGCCAACCGTCGGGACTAGCCATCACAGATACGCAGTATTTT
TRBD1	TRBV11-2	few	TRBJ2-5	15	CASSLVQGNVETQYF	TGTGCCAGCAGCTTGGTACAGGGGAATGTAGAGACCCAGTACTTC
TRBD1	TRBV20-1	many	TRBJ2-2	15	CSARRTGANTGELFF	TGCAGTGCAAGAAGGACAGGGGCGAACACCGGGGAGCTGTTTTTT
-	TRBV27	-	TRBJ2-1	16	CASSLLVTKVFNEQFF	TGTGCCAGCAGTTTATTGGTGACAAAGGTCTTCAATGAGCAGTTCTTC
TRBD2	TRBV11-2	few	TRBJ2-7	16	CASSFQTSGEATEQYF	TGTGCCAGCAGCTTCCAGACTAGCGGGGAAGCGACCGAGCAGTACTTC
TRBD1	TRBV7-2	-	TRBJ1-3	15	CASSTGTVLRDTIYF	TGTGCCAGCAGCACCGGGACAGTTCTAAGGGACACCATATATTTT
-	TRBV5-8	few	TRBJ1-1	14	CASSFTPMNTEAFF	TGTGCCAGCAGCTTTACCCCTATGAACACTGAAGCTTTCTTT
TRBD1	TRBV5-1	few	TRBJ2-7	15	CASSLGGTGIYEQYF	TGCGCCAGCAGCCTGGGGGGGACAGGGATCTACGAGCAGTACTTC
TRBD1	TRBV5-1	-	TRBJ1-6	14	CASSWDRDNSPLHF	TGCGCCAGCAGCTGGGACAGGGATAATTCACCCCTCCACTTT
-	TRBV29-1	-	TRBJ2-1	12	CSVTVDYNEQFF	TGCAGCGTAACGGTGGACTACAATGAGCAGTTCTTC
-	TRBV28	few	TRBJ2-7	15	CASSLGGVSLYEQYF	TGTGCCAGCAGTTTAGGAGGGGTAAGCCTCTACGAGCAGTACTTC
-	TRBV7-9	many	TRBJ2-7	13	CASSKGSSYEQYF	TGTGCCAGCAGCAAGGGGAGCTCCTACGAGCAGTACTTC
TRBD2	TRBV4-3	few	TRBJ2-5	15	CASSQDERGFETQYF	TGCGCCAGCAGCCAAGATGAGCGGGGGTTTGAGACCCAGTACTTC
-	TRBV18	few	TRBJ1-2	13	CASSQSANYGYTF	TGTGCCAGCTCACAGTCCGCAAACTATGGCTACACCTTC
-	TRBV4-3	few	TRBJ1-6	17	CASSQVGLPRTDSPLHF	TGCGCCAGCAGCCAAGTAGGGCTTCCCAGGACCGATTCACCCCTCCACTTT
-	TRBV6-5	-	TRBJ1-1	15	CASSYSPVIGTEAFF	TGTGCCAGCAGTTACTCACCGGTTATAGGCACTGAAGCTTTCTTT
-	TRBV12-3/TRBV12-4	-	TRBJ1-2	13	CASSFVDWGGYTF	TGTGCCAGCAGTTTCGTGGACTGGGGAGGCTACACCTTC
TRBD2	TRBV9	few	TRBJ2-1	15	CASSALPSGGHEQFF	TGTGCCAGCAGCGCTCTCCCTAGCGGGGGTCATGAGCAGTTCTTC
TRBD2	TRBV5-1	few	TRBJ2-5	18	CASSLWAIRLASPDTQYF	TGCGCCAGCAGCTTGTGGGCCATAAGACTAGCTTCACCCGACACCCAGTACTTC
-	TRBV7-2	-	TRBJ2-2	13	CASSLALGGELFF	TGTGCCAGCAGCTTAGCACTCGGCGGGGAGCTGTTTTTT
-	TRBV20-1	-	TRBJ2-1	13	CSARAGPGDEQFF	TGCAGTGCTAGAGCAGGGCCGGGCGATGAGCAGTTCTTC
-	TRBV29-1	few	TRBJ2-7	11	CSVSSSDVQYF	TGCAGCGTTTCGAGCAGTGATGTGCAGTACTTC
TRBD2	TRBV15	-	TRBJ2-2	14	CATSRVGGFGELFF	TGTGCCACCAGCAGAGTGGGGGGGTTCGGGGAGCTGTTTTTT
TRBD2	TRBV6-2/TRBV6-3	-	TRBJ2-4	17	CASSSPSGGVLVNIQYF	TGTGCCAGCAGCTCACCTAGCGGGGGGGTTCTGGTAAACATTCAGTACTTC
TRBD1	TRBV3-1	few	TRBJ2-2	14	CASSHNRGPGELFF	TGTGCCAGCAGCCATAACAGGGGACCCGGGGAGCTGTTTTTT
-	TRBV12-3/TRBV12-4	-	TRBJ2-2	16	CASSQRGPRGTGELFF	TGTGCCAGCAGCCAAAGGGGACCCCGGGGCACCGGGGAGCTGTTTTTT
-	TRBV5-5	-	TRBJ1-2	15	CASSFTTGGGYGYTF	TGTGCCAGCAGCTTTACTACAGGCGGTGGCTATGGCTACACCTTC
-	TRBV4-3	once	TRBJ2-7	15	CASSQGSGSGYEQYF	TGCGCCAGCAGCCAAGGGTCAGGATCGGGATACGAGCAGTACTTC
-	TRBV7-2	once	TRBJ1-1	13	CASSSWGRAEAFF	TGTGCCAGCAGCAGCTGGGGCCGTGCAGAAGCTTTCTTT
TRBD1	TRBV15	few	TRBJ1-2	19	CATSRDGRQGEGSNYGYTF	TGTGCCACCAGCAGAGACGGAAGACAGGGTGAGGGGTCTAACTATGGCTACACCTTC
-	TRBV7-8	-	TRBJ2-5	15	CASSLEATVQETQYF	TGTGCCAGCAGCTTAGAAGCGACAGTCCAAGAGACCCAGTACTTC
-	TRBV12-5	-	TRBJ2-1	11	CASGFLNEQFF	TGTGCTAGTGGTTTCTTAAATGAGCAGTTCTTC
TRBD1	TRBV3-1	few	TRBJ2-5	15	CASSIRTGGIETQYF	TGTGCCAGCAGCATTCGGACAGGGGGGATTGAGACCCAGTACTTC
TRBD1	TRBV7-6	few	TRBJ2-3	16	CASSGTGGAVADTQYF	TGTGCCAGCAGCGGGACAGGGGGCGCAGTCGCAGATACGCAGTATTTT
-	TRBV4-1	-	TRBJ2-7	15	CASSWVAGPTYEQYF	TGCGCCAGCAGCTGGGTGGCAGGGCCAACCTACGAGCAGTACTTC
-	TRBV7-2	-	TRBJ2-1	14	CASSLSPFYNEQFF	TGTGCCAGCAGCTTAAGTCCGTTCTACAATGAGCAGTTCTTC
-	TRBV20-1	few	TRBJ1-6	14	CSARPSSYNSPLHF	TGCAGTGCTAGACCGAGCTCCTATAATTCACCCCTCCACTTT
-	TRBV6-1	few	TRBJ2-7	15	CASSSPQRTSYEQYF	TGTGCCAGCAGTAGCCCCCAACGGACCTCCTACGAGCAGTACTTC
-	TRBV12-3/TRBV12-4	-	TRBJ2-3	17	CASSLGARGVQTDTQYF	TGTGCCAGCAGTTTAGGGGCCAGGGGAGTTCAAACAGATACGCAGTATTTT
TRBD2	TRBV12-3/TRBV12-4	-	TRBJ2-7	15	CASSVRDYKSYEQYF	TGTGCCAGCAGTGTCCGGGACTACAAAAGCTACGAGCAGTACTTC
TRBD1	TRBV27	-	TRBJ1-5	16	CASSYGDRGRNQPQHF	TGTGCCAGCAGTTATGGGGACAGGGGGCGAAATCAGCCCCAGCATTTT
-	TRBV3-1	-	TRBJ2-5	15	CASRKTGVFGETQYF	TGTGCCAGCAGGAAGACCGGGGTTTTTGGGGAGACCCAGTACTTC
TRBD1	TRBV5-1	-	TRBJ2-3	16	CASSLVQGVSTDTQYF	TGCGCCAGCAGCTTGGTTCAGGGGGTCTCCACAGATACGCAGTATTTT
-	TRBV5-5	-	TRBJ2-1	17	CASSLLIPTGYYNEQFF	TGTGCCAGCAGCTTGTTGATCCCGACAGGATACTACAATGAGCAGTTCTTC
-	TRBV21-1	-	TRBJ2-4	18	CASSKLWTGGRAKNIQYF	TGTGCCAGCAGCAAACTCTGGACAGGGGGCCGGGCCAAAAACATTCAGTACTTC
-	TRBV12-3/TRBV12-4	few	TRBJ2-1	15	CASRPRYYLENEQFF	TGTGCCAGCAGACCTCGGTACTATCTTGAAAATGAGCAGTTCTTC
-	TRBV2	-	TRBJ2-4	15	CASSEVVGRKNIQYF	TGTGCCAGCAGTGAAGTAGTAGGGAGGAAAAACATTCAGTACTTC
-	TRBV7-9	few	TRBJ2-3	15	CASSLGNPGTDTQYF	TGTGCCAGCAGCTTAGGGAATCCGGGGACAGATACGCAGTATTTT
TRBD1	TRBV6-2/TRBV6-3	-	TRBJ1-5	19	CASSRTRDRLLLGNQPQHF	TGTGCCAGCAGCCGTACCCGGGACAGGCTTCTCCTTGGCAATCAGCCCCAGCATTTT
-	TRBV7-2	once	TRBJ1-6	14	CASSLSRPNSPLHF	TGTGCCAGCAGCTTAAGTAGGCCTAATTCACCCCTCCACTTT
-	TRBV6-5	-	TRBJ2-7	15	CASSYGREEIYEQYF	TGTGCCAGCAGTTACGGTAGGGAGGAGATCTACGAGCAGTACTTC
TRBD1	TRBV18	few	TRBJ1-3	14	CASSTTGPGNTIYF	TGTGCCAGCTCGACGACAGGGCCTGGAAACACCATATATTTT
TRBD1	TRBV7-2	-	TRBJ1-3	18	CASSWGQGKSGSGNTIYF	TGTGCCAGCAGCTGGGGACAGGGAAAGAGCGGCTCTGGAAACACCATATATTTT